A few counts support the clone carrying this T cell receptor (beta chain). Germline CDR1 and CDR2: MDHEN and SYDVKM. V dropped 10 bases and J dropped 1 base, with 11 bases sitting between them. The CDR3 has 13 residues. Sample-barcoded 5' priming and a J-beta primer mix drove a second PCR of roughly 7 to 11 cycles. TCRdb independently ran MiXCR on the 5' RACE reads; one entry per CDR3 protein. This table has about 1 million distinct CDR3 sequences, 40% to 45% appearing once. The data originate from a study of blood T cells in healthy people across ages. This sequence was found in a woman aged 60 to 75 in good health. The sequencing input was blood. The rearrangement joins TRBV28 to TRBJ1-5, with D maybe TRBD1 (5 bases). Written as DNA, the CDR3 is TGTGCCATGGGGGGGAAAAGCAATCAGCCCCAGCATTTT. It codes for CAMGGKSNQPQHF.